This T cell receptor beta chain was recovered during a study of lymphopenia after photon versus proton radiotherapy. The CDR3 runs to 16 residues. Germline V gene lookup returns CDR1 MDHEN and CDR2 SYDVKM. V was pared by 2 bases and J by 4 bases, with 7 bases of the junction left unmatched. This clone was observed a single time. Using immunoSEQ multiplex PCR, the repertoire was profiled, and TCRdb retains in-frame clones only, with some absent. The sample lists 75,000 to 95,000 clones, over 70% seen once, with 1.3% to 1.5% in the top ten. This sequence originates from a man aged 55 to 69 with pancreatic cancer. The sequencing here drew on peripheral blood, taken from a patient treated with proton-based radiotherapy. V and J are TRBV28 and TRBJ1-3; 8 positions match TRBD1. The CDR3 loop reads CASSLNYRGSGNTIYF. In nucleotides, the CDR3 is TGTGCCAGCAGTTTAAATTACAGGGGGAGCGGAAACACCATATATTTT. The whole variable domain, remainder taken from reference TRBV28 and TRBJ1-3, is DVKVTQSSRYLVKRTGEKVFLECVQDMDHENMFWYRQDPGLGLRLIYFSYDVKMKEKGDIPEGYSVSREKKERFSLILESASTNQTSMYLCASSLNYRGSGNTIYFGEGSWLTVV.